This T cell receptor (beta chain) is drawn from a study of OX40 agonist ivuxolimab in advanced cancers. The data were produced by immunoSEQ multiplex PCR, yet TCRdb's version contains in-frame clones alone and is incomplete. The sample consists of 55,000 to 70,000 clones, approximately 90% of them appearing once. Blood was sampled at baseline, cycle 4 day 1, and cycle 7 day 1. This specimen consisted of CD4+ or CD8+ T cells sorted from blood, obtained in a trial of the OX40 agonist ivuxolimab. The receptor was isolated from an adult with an advanced solid tumor such as melanoma, head and neck, liver or kidney cancer.

CDR3 bases: TGTGCCAGCAGCTTAGCGCGAGCTAACTCTGGAAACACCATATATTTT. Amino acids: CASSLARANSGNTIYF. The chain recombines TRBV7-2 with TRBJ1-3; D ambiguous. Trimming took 0 bases from V and 0 from J, leaving 9 bases between them. The V gene's germline CDR1 is SGHTA and CDR2 FQGNSA. The CDR3 has 16 amino acids.